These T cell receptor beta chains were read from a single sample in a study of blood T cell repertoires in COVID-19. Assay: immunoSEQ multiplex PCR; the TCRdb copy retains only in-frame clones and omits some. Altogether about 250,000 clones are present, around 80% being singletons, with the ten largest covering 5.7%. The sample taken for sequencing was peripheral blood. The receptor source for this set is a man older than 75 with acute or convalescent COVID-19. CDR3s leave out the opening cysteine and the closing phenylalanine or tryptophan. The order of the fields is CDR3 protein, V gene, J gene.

CDR3 protein: ARGREGAGDEQF
V gene: TRBV25-1
J gene: TRBJ2-1

CDR3 protein: ASSLVPGTLSGYT
V gene: TRBV7-2
J gene: TRBJ1-2

CDR3 protein: ATSEGGQFKGYT
V gene: TRBV24-1
J gene: TRBJ1-2

CDR3 protein: ASSLARTGIEKLF
V gene: TRBV5-6
J gene: TRBJ1-4

CDR3 protein: ASSTPGIRRTEAF
V gene: TRBV19
J gene: TRBJ1-1

CDR3 protein: ASSRPGQGFYEQY
V gene: TRBV21-1
J gene: TRBJ2-7

CDR3 protein: ASSTGQETQY
V gene: TRBV18
J gene: TRBJ2-5

CDR3 protein: ASSQMRGTGQETQY
V gene: TRBV14
J gene: TRBJ2-5

CDR3 protein: ASSQDLTGQPQH
V gene: TRBV4-1
J gene: TRBJ1-5

CDR3 protein: ASSRIAGGRDTQY
V gene: TRBV6-5
J gene: TRBJ2-3

CDR3 protein: ASSIGRGMGEQY
V gene: TRBV19
J gene: TRBJ2-7

CDR3 protein: AWSVFRGNTEAF
V gene: TRBV30
J gene: TRBJ1-1

CDR3 protein: ASSQNRGDWADTQY
V gene: TRBV19
J gene: TRBJ2-3

CDR3 protein: ASSGSGRSYNEQF
V gene: TRBV7-2
J gene: TRBJ2-1

CDR3 protein: ASSLYRAPNTEAF
V gene: TRBV7-9
J gene: TRBJ1-1

CDR3 protein: ASSRFPGLAGLETQY
V gene: TRBV4-2
J gene: TRBJ2-5

CDR3 protein: ASGTGRTDTQY
V gene: TRBV19
J gene: TRBJ2-3

CDR3 protein: SVLLAGRYEQY
V gene: TRBV29-1
J gene: TRBJ2-7

CDR3 protein: ATSDRQSYGYT
V gene: TRBV24-1
J gene: TRBJ1-2

CDR3 protein: ASSRGWTGTFPYEQY
V gene: TRBV6-6
J gene: TRBJ2-7

CDR3 protein: ASSTGTGGREQY
V gene: TRBV11-2
J gene: TRBJ2-7

CDR3 protein: ASSAPGGLAF
V gene: TRBV28
J gene: TRBJ1-1

CDR3 protein: ASSQDLPGGLDTGELF
V gene: TRBV4-2
J gene: TRBJ2-2

CDR3 protein: ASSLVRGFSVGNQPQH
V gene: TRBV7-7
J gene: TRBJ1-5

CDR3 protein: ASSLDSGANQPQH
V gene: TRBV5-1
J gene: TRBJ1-5

CDR3 protein: ASSLDRVAQETQY
V gene: TRBV5-5
J gene: TRBJ2-5

CDR3 protein: ASSSLGQGVGNTIY
V gene: TRBV5-1
J gene: TRBJ1-3

CDR3 protein: ASSQDPSRTGPQQETQY
V gene: TRBV4-1
J gene: TRBJ2-5

CDR3 protein: ASSPPIREGNYEQY
V gene: TRBV18
J gene: TRBJ2-7

CDR3 protein: ASSADRSNTEAF
V gene: TRBV19
J gene: TRBJ1-1

CDR3 protein: ASSLEHATYEQY
V gene: TRBV5-4
J gene: TRBJ2-7

CDR3 protein: ASSQVTSGRNYNEQF
V gene: TRBV4-1
J gene: TRBJ2-1

CDR3 protein: ASSHRPRGNEKLF
V gene: TRBV28
J gene: TRBJ1-4

CDR3 protein: ASSRPGSGTPSNEQY
V gene: TRBV13
J gene: TRBJ2-7

CDR3 protein: ASSPFRGEETQY
V gene: TRBV18
J gene: TRBJ2-5

CDR3 protein: ASSNRQGVGYNEQF
V gene: TRBV19
J gene: TRBJ2-1

CDR3 protein: ASSPRTAADLYEQY
V gene: TRBV18
J gene: TRBJ2-7

CDR3 protein: ASREAREHNSPLH
V gene: TRBV11-1
J gene: TRBJ1-6

CDR3 protein: ASSPIEAGELF
V gene: TRBV6-4
J gene: TRBJ2-2

CDR3 protein: ASSLAGEGYEQY
V gene: TRBV18
J gene: TRBJ2-7

CDR3 protein: ASRAGGSYEQY
V gene: TRBV5-1
J gene: TRBJ2-7

CDR3 protein: ASSYSGHRMNTEAF
V gene: TRBV6-2/TRBV6-3
J gene: TRBJ1-1

CDR3 protein: ASSRTTGTSGGYNEQF
V gene: TRBV6-6
J gene: TRBJ2-1

CDR3 protein: ASSHSVAEKLF
V gene: TRBV14
J gene: TRBJ1-4

CDR3 protein: ASSPGTGYSTDTQY
V gene: TRBV11-2
J gene: TRBJ2-3

CDR3 protein: ASSRTGRAKNIQY
V gene: TRBV28
J gene: TRBJ2-4